These 24 T cell receptor beta chains share one sample of origin, sequenced in a study of T cell responses to AZD1222 COVID-19 vaccine. Here immunoSEQ multiplex PCR was the method, and the copy in TCRdb shows in-frame clones only, minus some. Among 150,000 or so clones, about 89% were seen once, and the ten largest hold over 1%. The sequenced sample was peripheral blood, obtained 28 days after the second AZD1222 dose. The receptors were sampled from an adult who received the AZD1222 COVID-19 vaccine.

The chain carries TRBV6-4 and TRBJ2-1, with 8 positions matching TRBD2. The CDR3 runs 14 residues. In germline, CDR1 is MRHNA, CDR2 SNTAGT. V gave up 4 bases and J gave up 7 bases; unmatched junction bases: 6. CDR3 DNA sequence: TGTGCCAGCAGTGCAAAGTCGGGGGGGAATGAGCAGTTCTTC. Translating gives CASSAKSGGNEQFF.

V and J are TRBV28 and TRBJ1-6; D is uncertain. This CDR3 has 16 residues. V lost 4 bases and J lost 4, with 14 bases in between. Germline CDR1 is MDHEN and CDR2 is SYDVKM. Here the CDR3 DNA reads TGTGCCAGCAGTTCCCCGCTCTTCGGATATAATTCACCCCTCCACTTT. Its translation is CASSSPLFGYNSPLHF.

The chain is built from TRBV28 and TRBJ1-5; the match to TRBD1 covers 7 bases. This CDR3 spans 14 amino acids. The J segment lost 0 bases and the V segment lost 5 bases, leaving 1 base of the junction unmatched. From germline, CDR1 is MDHEN and CDR2 SYDVKM. The CDR3 here is CASSDRASNQPQHF. The CDR3 nucleotides are TGTGCCAGCAGTGACAGGGCTAGCAATCAGCCCCAGCATTTT.

The rearrangement uses TRBV4-1 and TRBJ2-1, with D maybe TRBD2 (5 bases). The CDR3 loop spans 18 amino acids. The ends were cut back, 4 bases at V and 0 bases at J, with 19 bases in the middle. Germline CDR1 and CDR2: MGHRA and YSYEKL. The CDR3 coding sequence is TGCGCCAGCAGCCCACGTCTCGGTGAGCGGAGCTCCTACAATGAGCAGTTCTTC. Protein: CASSPRLGERSSYNEQFF.

V usage is TRBV6-2 or TRBV6-3 and J usage is TRBJ2-7, with D maybe TRBD1 (6 bases). Germline CDR1 reads MNHEY; CDR2 reads SVGEGT. V was shortened by 0 bases and J by 0 bases, with 15 bases between the two germline ends. The CDR3 is 17 amino acids. Here the CDR3 DNA reads TGTGCCAGCAGTTACTCGAGGTTTCGGGACAACTCCTACGAGCAGTACTTC. Its translation: CASSYSRFRDNSYEQYF.

The V call is TRBV14, the J call TRBJ1-3; D is unclear. This CDR3 has 17 residues. The V and J ends lost 1 base and 0 bases respectively, with 13 bases between them. Germline V gene sequence: CDR1 SGHDN, CDR2 FVKESK. CDR3 sequence reads: CASSQANRTSSGNTIYF. For the CDR3, the DNA is TGTGCCAGCAGCCAAGCCAACCGCACCTCCTCTGGAAACACCATATATTTT.

This chain joins TRBV7-9 and TRBJ1-1; possibly TRBD1 for D (6 bases). Germline CDR1 is SEHNR and CDR2 is FQNEAQ (reference sequence). The CDR3 has 13 amino acids. Trimming removed 7 bases at V and 6 bases at J, with 15 bases between. The CDR3 DNA sequence: TGTGCCAGCACTGTAGGGGGGTACGCTGAAGCTTTCTTT. Amino acids: CASTVGGYAEAFF.

This clone appeared once. This chain joins TRBV4-3 and TRBJ2-6; 7 bases are a match to TRBD1. The CDR3 is 18 amino acids. Germline V gene data show CDR1 as LGHNA and CDR2 as YSLEER. Losses at the gene ends were 0 bases for V and 0 bases for J; bases not matched to a gene: 5. CDR3 sequence (DNA): TGCGCCAGCAGCCAAGATACAGGGGTTAGCTCTGGGGCCAACGTCCTGACTTTC. Its protein product is CASSQDTGVSSGANVLTF.

J is TRBJ2-7 and V is TRBV19, with 7 bases fitting TRBD2. V lost 2 bases to trimming and J lost 0 bases; unmatched junction nucleotides: 10. Germline V gene data show CDR1 as LNHDA and CDR2 as SQIVND (reference sequence). The CDR3 extends over 17 amino acids. The CDR3 loop is CASSIRVGAGLSYEQYF. CDR3 DNA: TGTGCCAGTAGTATACGGGTAGGAGCGGGACTCTCCTACGAGCAGTACTTC.

This rearrangement joins TRBV24-1 to TRBJ2-1; D tentatively reads TRBD1 or TRBD2 (5 bases each). Trimming removed 8 bases at V and 6 bases at J, with 13 bases between. Per germline, CDR1 KGHDR and CDR2 SFDVKD. The CDR3 extends over 13 amino acids. The CDR3 here is CATTAGRANEQFF. The CDR3 DNA sequence: TGTGCCACCACCGCGGGCAGGGCCAATGAGCAGTTCTTC.

V usage is TRBV4-2 and J usage is TRBJ2-7; the D gene is possibly TRBD2 (6 bases). Trimming shortened V by 1 base and J by 1 base, and 17 bases separated the two germline ends. This CDR3 is 17 amino acids long. CDR1 is LGHNA, CDR2 YNFKEQ, per germline. CDR3 sequence (DNA): TGTGCCAGCAGCCAAGCGTTTGGTAGCGGACTTTCCTACGAGCAGTACTTC. Protein: CASSQAFGSGLSYEQYF.

This rearrangement joins TRBV9 to TRBJ2-5, with D possibly being TRBD1 or TRBD2 (5 bases each). The V end was cut by 3 bases, the J end by 5 bases, with 14 bases between. The length of the CDR3 is 14 residues. Germline CDR1 SGDLS, CDR2 YYNGEE. CDR3 sequence: CASSGFTWGETQYF. CDR3 nucleotide sequence: TGTGCCAGCAGCGGGTTTACTTGGGGGGAGACCCAGTACTTC.

The V and J genes are TRBV12-3 or TRBV12-4 and TRBJ1-6; unclear D gene. V was cut by 6 bases and J by 9 bases, with 9 bases left in between. CDR3 length: 12 residues. The DNA for the CDR3 is TGTGCCAGCAGCTACGGGAGTTCACCCCTCCACTTT. Protein product: CASSYGSSPLHF.

The genes are TRBV28 and TRBJ1-1; perhaps TRBD1 as D (5 bases). Trimming left V 7 bases short and J 8 bases short, with 23 bases between. The length of the CDR3 is 15 residues. The germline V gene encodes CDR1 MDHEN and CDR2 SYDVKM. The CDR3 here is CASKSAGRGPNEAFF. DNA for the CDR3: TGTGCCAGCAAGTCCGCAGGGCGGGGACCCAACGAAGCTTTCTTT.

The gene calls are TRBV19 and TRBJ1-5, with 7 bases lining up with TRBD1. Germline assignment: CDR1 LNHDA and CDR2 SQIVND (reference sequence). V was clipped by 5 bases and J by 2 bases; unmatched bases: 6. This CDR3 contains 15 residues. The chain's CDR3 is CASSLRGIGNQPQHF. The CDR3, as DNA: TGTGCCAGTAGTCTCAGGGGGATCGGCAATCAGCCCCAGCATTTT.

For this clone: Other DNA sequences in the same sample also yield this CDR3. The chain couples TRBV6-1 to TRBJ1-2, with D possibly matching TRBD1 (5 bases). CDR3 length: 12 residues. Germline V gene data show CDR1 as MNHNS and CDR2 as SASEGT. Trimming shortened V by 3 bases and J by 4 bases, and 6 bases separated the two germline ends. The CDR3 sequence: CASSEGTYGYTF. The CDR3, as DNA: TGTGCCAGCAGTGAGGGGACCTATGGCTACACCTTC.

V is TRBV19 and J is TRBJ1-6; a possible D gene is TRBD1 (6 bases). This CDR3 region has 16 residues. Trimming removed 3 bases at V and 2 bases at J, with 11 bases between. Germline CDR1 reads LNHDA; CDR2 reads SQIVND (reference sequence). The CDR3: CASSMTGITYNSPLHF. Written as DNA, the CDR3 is TGTGCCAGTAGTATGACAGGAATCACCTATAATTCACCCCTCCACTTT. The entire variable domain, with the rest obtained from reference TRBV19 and TRBJ1-6, is as follows: DGGITQSPKYLFRKEGQNVTLSCEQNLNHDAMYWYRQDPGQGLRLIYYSQIVNDFQKGDIAEGYSVSREKKESFPLTVTSAQKNPTAFYLCASSMTGITYNSPLHFGNGTRLTVT.

This chain joins TRBV2 and TRBJ2-3, with D perhaps TRBD2 (7 bases). Germline V CDR1 and CDR2: SNHLY, FYNNEI. Trimming removed 10 bases from V and 5 bases from J, with 22 bases in between. This CDR3 spans 15 amino acids. This CDR3 is CATHDAGARGDTQYF. In DNA form, the CDR3 reads TGTGCCACACATGACGCGGGGGCTCGGGGAGATACGCAGTATTTT.

The CDR3, as DNA: TGTGCCAGCAGCTGGGTGTCTATAGGCGAGCAGTACTTC. Translated: CASSWVSIGEQYF. The rearrangement uses TRBV7-9 and TRBJ2-7; the D is unclear. The V gene lost 4 bases and the J gene lost 6 bases, with 13 bases spanning the gap. CDR1 and CDR2 (germline): SEHNR, FQNEAQ (reference sequence). The CDR3 contains 13 residues.

This chain connects TRBV5-1 to TRBJ2-5, with D maybe TRBD2 (6 bases). Trimming pared 0 bases from V and 5 bases from J, leaving 14 bases between. This CDR3 is 15 amino acids long. Germline lookup yields CDR1 SGHRS and CDR2 YFSETQ. The CDR3 sequence: CASSLARGLEETQYF. The CDR3 DNA follows: TGCGCCAGCAGCTTGGCCCGGGGGTTGGAGGAGACCCAGTACTTC.

This clone showed up just once. The J gene is TRBJ2-5, the V gene TRBV5-1; D possibly uses TRBD1 or TRBD2 (6 bases each). The germline V and J ends were trimmed by 3 bases and 2 bases, with 14 bases remaining between them. Per germline, CDR1 SGHRS and CDR2 YFSETQ. CDR3 length equals 15 residues. The CDR3 DNA reads TGCGCCAGCAGCTGGAGGGGGACCCGACAAGAGACCCAGTACTTC. Residues: CASSWRGTRQETQYF.

The J gene is TRBJ1-1, the V gene TRBV4-3, with unresolved D. Germline V gene lookup returns CDR1 LGHNA and CDR2 YSLEER. Trimming removed 4 bases from V and 1 base from J, with 10 bases in between. The CDR3 is 14 amino acids. CDR3 DNA: TGCGCCAGCAGCCCTACGGCGGGGAACACTGAAGCTTTCTTT. Translated, it gives CASSPTAGNTEAFF.

This chain links TRBV10-2 with TRBJ1-2; 10 bases match TRBD1. The CDR3 spans 16 residues. Germline loops: CDR1 WSHSY, CDR2 SAAADI. The junction had 13 bases not matched to a gene; V was cut back by 5 bases and J by 7 bases. In DNA form, the CDR3 reads TGCGCCAGCAGTTTTGCACCGGGACAGGGGATTGGTGGCTACACCTTC. Protein product: CASSFAPGQGIGGYTF.

The chain carries TRBV4-1 and TRBJ2-7, with D perhaps TRBD1 (5 bases). CDR1 and CDR2 from the germline V gene are MGHRA and YSYEKL. CDR3 length: 13 amino acids. Trimming took 2 bases from V and 4 from J, leaving 9 bases between them. CDR3 DNA sequence: TGCGCCAGCAGCCAATTGGCAGGGTACGAGCAGTACTTC. Translated: CASSQLAGYEQYF.